This T cell receptor beta chain stems from a study of vaccination and CD4 T cells after COVID-19. This clonotype was detected a few times. What it recognizes is unknown. Study results and caveats: Of the reactive clones in convalescent patients, a median about 85% showed up only post-vaccination. For convalescent patients, 304 of the 307 vaccine-specific clones analyzed were classified as spike mono-reactive.

Treatment: approximately nine-day PBMC culture with coronavirus spike peptide pools or control peptides (ViraFEST assay). Vaccination was preceded and followed by negative nucleocapsid antibodies in healthy vaccine recipients, showing no prior SARS-CoV-2 infection. Cultured CD4+ T cells had their DNA profiled by the Oncomine TCR Beta short-read assay. Extraction of genomic DNA was performed on cultured CD4+ T cells. Via MiXCR, TCRdb re-called the PCR reads, giving one row per CDR3 protein. The sample lists approximately 11,000 distinct CDR3 sequences; 20% were seen once. Germline V lookup: CDR1 WNHNN, CDR2 SYGVQD (reference sequence). Trimming removed 5 bases at V and 4 bases at J, with 12 bases between. CDR3 length equals 13 residues.

This clonotype was sampled from a human donor who received a COVID-19 vaccine. The chain joins TRBV10-1 to TRBJ2-7; the D gene is possibly TRBD2 (6 bases). The material was CD4+ T cells from blood, cultured in vitro, obtained before SARS-CoV-2 vaccination. CDR3 sequence (DNA): TGCGCCAGCAGTCGGAGCGGAGGGTACGAGCAGTACTTC. It is translated as CASSRSGGYEQYF.